This T cell receptor beta chain was recorded in a study of blood T cell repertoires in COVID-19. Using immunoSEQ multiplex PCR, the repertoire was profiled, and TCRdb retains in-frame clones only, with some absent. The sample lists approximately 230,000 clones, 80% to 90% seen once, with around 4% in the top ten. This CDR3 spans 17 amino acids. V lost 0 bases and J lost 1, with 16 bases in between. Germline loops: CDR1 SGHRS, CDR2 YFSETQ. This clone was recorded only once. This TCR came from a woman in her 30s who had recovered from COVID-19. The sequenced sample was PBMCs or T cells enriched from blood (not recorded which). The chain employs TRBV5-1 and TRBJ1-2; the D gene is possibly TRBD1 (5 bases). The CDR3 coding sequence is TGCGCCAGCAGCTTGGCGGGGGAATACAGCCTTAACTATGGCTACACCTTC. Protein product: CASSLAGEYSLNYGYTF.